These 8 T cell receptor beta chains were sequenced from one sample in a study of T cell repertoires in cytomegalovirus infection. TCRdb analysed the reads with MiXCR anew, one entry per CDR3 protein. This table holds about 440,000 distinct CDR3 sequences, roughly 31% found once. Sequencing was carried out using PBMCs. Receptor source: a human donor in good health (CMV status not recorded). Some clones in this sample may be carry-over from other donors' samples.

The count of this clonotype is one. V gene TRBV5-1 combines with J gene TRBJ1-1; possibly TRBD1 for D (5 bases). The CDR3 consists of 15 residues. Germline CDR1 is SGHRS and CDR2 is YFSETQ. Trimming left V 4 bases short and J 4 bases short, with 17 bases between. The CDR3 loop is CASSRAGGLGTEAFF. CDR3 in DNA: TGCGCCAGCAGCCGGGCGGGGGGGTTGGGCACTGAAGCTTTCTTT.

Many counts were recorded for this clonotype. This chain uses TRBV7-8 with TRBJ2-5, with TRBD2 matching over 8 bases. Germline V gene lookup returns CDR1 SGHVS and CDR2 FQNEAQ. V shed 1 base and J 4 bases; nucleotides not matched to a gene: 11. The CDR3 contains 17 residues. The CDR3 here is CASSLVAPPAGVETQYF. The CDR3 nucleotides are TGTGCCAGCAGCTTAGTAGCCCCCCCAGCGGGGGTAGAGACCCAGTACTTC.

With regard to this clonotype: The junction departs from germline at one end; a sequencing error may be responsible. The V call is TRBV12-3 or TRBV12-4, the J call TRBJ2-5; D unclear. The CDR3 extends over 12 amino acids. CDR3 protein: CASSSTVVSVDF. For the CDR3, the DNA is TGTGCCAGCAGTTCGACCGTGGTCTCGGTGGACTTC.

In regard to this clonotype: A read error may be the cause here, since a much bigger clone is one base away. This chain joins TRBV7-6 and TRBJ2-1; D not certain. V was shortened by 6 bases and J by 8 bases, with 17 bases between the two germline ends. Germline CDR1 SGHVS, CDR2 FNYEAQ. The CDR3 sequence is 14 residues long. The CDR3 loop reads CASRLFKGLDEQFF. The CDR3, as DNA: TGTGCCAGCAGATTGTTCAAAGGGTTGGATGAGCAGTTCTTC.

This clonotype was counted a few times. The rearrangement uses TRBV12-3 or TRBV12-4 and TRBJ1-5; 12 positions agree with TRBD1. CDR3 length: 18 amino acids. V lost 5 bases to trimming and J lost 4 bases; unmatched junction nucleotides: 12. CDR3 residues: CASSGDRGRRILNQPQHF. Written as DNA, the CDR3 is TGTGCCAGCAGTGGGGACAGGGGGCGACGAATTCTTAATCAGCCCCAGCATTTT.

This rearrangement joins TRBV4-2 to TRBJ2-5, with unresolved D. V was shortened by 1 base and J by 2 bases, with 14 bases between the two germline ends. Germline values: CDR1 LGHNA, CDR2 YNFKEQ. The CDR3 is made up of 16 amino acids. CDR3 sequence: CASSQGRVAGQETQYF. DNA of the CDR3: TGTGCCAGCAGCCAAGGGCGCGTGGCAGGTCAAGAGACCCAGTACTTC.

The sample holds many counts of this clonotype. The chain joins TRBV7-2 to TRBJ1-5; possibly TRBD1 for D (6 bases). The CDR3 has 13 residues. Germline loops: CDR1 SGHTA, CDR2 FQGNSA. V gave up 5 bases and J gave up 9 bases, with 14 bases separating them. CDR3 region: CASSPGAQMPQHF. The CDR3 DNA is TGTGCCAGCAGCCCAGGGGCCCAGATGCCCCAGCATTTT.

Remarks on this clonotype: A read error is possible here, since a much larger clone lies one base away. The CDR3 end shows no conserved phenylalanine or tryptophan, and so a read error is likely. This chain links TRBV12-3 or TRBV12-4 with TRBJ1-5; no firm D call. This CDR3 has 14 amino acids. Trimming removed 1 base at V and 1 base at J, with 5 bases between. The CDR3 here is CASSLGKSNQPQHY. CDR3 DNA sequence: TGTGCCAGCAGTTTAGGGAAGAGCAATCAGCCCCAGCATTAT.